These 22 T cell receptor beta chains originate from one sample sequenced in a study of CD8 T cells in ankylosing spondylitis. Each CDR3 protein is one row after TCRdb ran MiXCR on the 5' RACE reads. The sample contains 85,000 to 100,000 distinct CDR3 sequences, approximately 9% of which appear only once. The specimen was blood, either unsorted or a sorted T cell fraction (not recorded which). The source is a male donor with ankylosing spondylitis or in good health (not recorded which).

In its sample, this clonotype was seen many times. This chain joins TRBV5-1 and TRBJ2-2; no firm D call. There are 16 residues in the CDR3. The V end was cut by 0 bases, the J end by 1 base, with 10 bases between. The germline gives CDR1 SGHRS, CDR2 YFSETQ. CDR3 in DNA: TGCGCCAGCAGCTTGGAAGTGCAGGAGAACACCGGGGAGCTGTTTTTT. Amino acid sequence: CASSLEVQENTGELFF.

This clonotype was detected ten times or more. In DNA form, the CDR3 reads TGTGCCAGCAGCCCGCAGGCAGGGCCCACCGGGGAGCTGTTTTTT. As protein: CASSPQAGPTGELFF. The chain recombines TRBV14 with TRBJ2-2; D may be TRBD1 (5 bases). CDR3 length: 15 residues. V was cut by 4 bases and J by 4 bases, with 13 bases left in between. Germline V CDR1 and CDR2: SGHDN, FVKESK.

This clonotype has ten or more counts. The chain recombines TRBV20-1 with TRBJ2-1; 13 bases are a match to TRBD2. The CDR3 is made up of 14 amino acids. Germline assignment: CDR1 DFQATT and CDR2 SNEGSKA (reference sequence). J gave up 7 bases and V 2 bases, and 2 bases lay outside the gene matches. The CDR3 nucleotides read TGCAGTGCTAGAACTAGCGGGGGGGCAAATGAGCAGTTCTTC. Translation gives CSARTSGGANEQFF.

This clonotype has ten or more counts. This chain uses TRBV24-1 with TRBJ2-3; D is unclear. The CDR3 is 13 amino acids. Trimming removed 9 bases from V and 1 base from J, with 10 bases in between. The germline V gene has CDR1 KGHDR and CDR2 SFDVKD. CDR3 protein: CATRLIGTDTQYF. The CDR3 region has the DNA TGTGCCACCCGTTTAATAGGCACAGATACGCAGTATTTT.

This chain joins TRBV5-6 and TRBJ2-7; weak D call: TRBD2 (5 bases). The germline V and J ends were trimmed by 4 bases and 4 bases, with 15 bases remaining between them. Germline V gene lookup returns CDR1 SGHDT and CDR2 YYEEEE. This CDR3 has 14 amino acids. DNA for the CDR3: TGTGCCAGCAGCATAAGGACGGGGAAGTACGAGCAGTACTTC. Translating it yields CASSIRTGKYEQYF.

This clonotype is medium-sized (0.01 to 0.1%). The chain employs TRBV2 and TRBJ1-1; D is undetermined. The CDR3 is made up of 11 amino acids. The V end lost 4 bases, the J end lost 6 bases, and 6 bases lay between the germline ends. Germline CDR1 and CDR2: SNHLY and FYNNEI. Here the CDR3 reads CASSVQAEAFF. Here the CDR3 DNA reads TGTGCCAGCAGTGTGCAGGCTGAAGCTTTCTTT.

This clonotype has just one count. This may come from a read error, since a much larger clone is one base off. The chain uses TRBV13 and TRBJ2-7; 7 nucleotides agree with TRBD2. This CDR3 has 16 amino acids. The germline gives CDR1 PRHDT, CDR2 FYEKMQ (reference sequence). The CDR3 loop is CASNLGAGVISYEQYF. The CDR3 DNA follows: TGTGCCAGCAACTTAGGCGCGGGGGTCATATCCTACGAGCAGTACTTC.

This clonotype appeared many times. The chain couples TRBV28 to TRBJ2-1, with unresolved D. Germline V lookup: CDR1 MDHEN, CDR2 SYDVKM. Trimming stripped 3 bases from V and 10 bases from J, with 10 bases between. The CDR3 extends over 12 amino acids. The CDR3 region is CASSLVPREQFF. As DNA, the CDR3 is TGTGCCAGCAGTTTGGTCCCCCGGGAGCAGTTCTTC. The full variable domain, in which reference TRBV28 and TRBJ2-1 provide the parts outside the CDR3, is DVKVTQSSRYLVKRTGEKVFLECVQDMDHENMFWYRQDPGLGLRLIYFSYDVKMKEKGDIPEGYSVSREKKERFSLILESASTNQTSMYLCASSLVPREQFFGPGTRLTVL.

This clonotype has at least ten counts. The CDR3 coding sequence is TGTGCCAACCAGGGGGCTAATGGAAACACCATATATTTT. Its translation is CANQGANGNTIYF. This rearrangement joins TRBV30 to TRBJ1-3; TRBD1 matches 8 bases. Germline V gene data show CDR1 as GTSNPN and CDR2 as SVGIG (reference sequence). The trim removed 8 bases at V and 3 bases at J, leaving 6 bases unmatched. This CDR3 is built from 13 residues. Full variable domain (missing parts from reference TRBV30 and TRBJ1-3): SQTIHQWPATLVQPVGSPLSLECTVEGTSNPNLYWYRQAAGRGLQLLFYSVGIGQISSEVPQNLSASRPQDRQFILSSKKLLLSDSGFYLCANQGANGNTIYFGEGSWLTVV.

This clonotype was seen at least ten times. This chain links TRBV7-9 with TRBJ1-5; D is unclear. The CDR3 length is 15 residues. Between the trimmed V and J ends, which lost 0 bases and 0 bases, there was a span of 6 bases. Germline V gene lookup returns CDR1 SEHNR and CDR2 FQNEAQ (reference sequence). Here the CDR3 reads CASSLAGSSNQPQHF. In nucleotides, the CDR3 is TGTGCCAGCAGCTTAGCAGGCTCTAGCAATCAGCCCCAGCATTTT. Complete variable domain (other parts from reference TRBV7-9 and TRBJ1-5): DTGVSQNPRHKITKRGQNVTFRCDPISEHNRLYWYRQTLGQGPEFLTYFQNEAQLEKSRLLSDRFSAERPKGSFSTLEIQRTEQGDSAMYLCASSLAGSSNQPQHFGDGTRLSIL.

In its sample, this clonotype was seen a few times. The gene calls are TRBV2 and TRBJ2-6; 8 positions match TRBD2. The CDR3 sequence is 15 residues long. Germline CDR1 reads SNHLY; CDR2 reads FYNNEI. The junction had 1 base not matched to a gene; V was cut back by 6 bases and J by 0 bases. CDR3 amino acids: CASRSGSSGANVLTF. The CDR3 DNA follows: TGTGCCAGCAGGAGCGGGAGCTCTGGGGCCAACGTCCTGACTTTC.

This clonotype was recorded many times. The chain carries TRBV5-1 and TRBJ1-2; TRBD1 aligns across 8 bases. The V gene's germline CDR1 is SGHRS and CDR2 YFSETQ. CDR3 length: 14 amino acids. The V and J ends lost 4 bases and 2 bases, in that order; junction bases with no gene match: 4. CDR3 protein: CASSPRDRNYGYTF. DNA of the CDR3: TGCGCCAGCAGCCCCCGGGACAGGAACTATGGCTACACCTTC.

This clonotype was counted many times. The rearrangement uses TRBV11-2 and TRBJ2-6, with 14 bases that match TRBD2. Germline CDR1 and CDR2: SGHAT and FQNNGV. The CDR3 is 20 residues long. Trimming cost V 5 bases and J 0 bases; bases outside gene matches: 9. This chain's CDR3 is CASSTGLAGAHLSGANVLTF. CDR3 nucleotide sequence: TGTGCCAGCAGCACGGGACTAGCGGGGGCCCACCTCTCTGGGGCCAACGTCCTGACTTTC. Based on the CDR3 plus reference TRBV11-2 and TRBJ2-6, the full variable domain is EAGVAQSPRYKIIEKRQSVAFWCNPISGHATLYWYQQILGQGPKLLIQFQNNGVVDDSQLPKDRFSAERLKGVDSTLKIQPAKLEDSAVYLCASSTGLAGAHLSGANVLTFGAGSRLTVL.

In its sample, this clonotype was seen a few times. The genes are TRBV13 and TRBJ2-3; possible D gene TRBD1, 6 bases. The CDR3 contains 15 residues. V shed 2 bases and J shed 4 bases, with 13 bases lying between them. CDR1 PRHDT and CDR2 FYEKMQ come from the germline V gene (reference sequence). This chain's CDR3 is CASSLRRQEPDTQYF. The DNA of the CDR3 is TGTGCCAGCAGCTTACGGCGACAGGAGCCAGATACGCAGTATTTT.

Remarks on this clonotype: A much larger clone differs by one base, so this may be a read error. The rearrangement links TRBV12-3 or TRBV12-4 to TRBJ2-5, with D perhaps TRBD1 or TRBD2 (5 bases each). This CDR3 has 16 amino acids. The CDR3 nucleotides read TGTGCCAGCAGTTTAGCTTCGGGACCGCTCCAAGCGACCCAGTACTTC. Encoded protein: CASSLASGPLQATQYF.

The table lists this clonotype with many counts. J is TRBJ2-7 and V is TRBV5-1; the D is unclear. Germline CDR1 SGHRS, CDR2 YFSETQ. The CDR3 length is 15 residues. Trimming shortened V by 0 bases and J by 0 bases, and 10 bases separated the two germline ends. The DNA for the CDR3 is TGCGCCAGCAGCTTGGGACACTCGAGCTCCTACGAGCAGTACTTC. Residues: CASSLGHSSSYEQYF.

This clonotype was seen at least ten times. The chain couples TRBV7-2 to TRBJ2-1; TRBD1 might be the D (6 bases). V dropped 2 bases and J dropped 5 bases, with 10 bases sitting between them. The CDR3 is 14 residues long. Germline V lookup: CDR1 SGHTA, CDR2 FQGNSA. The DNA for the CDR3 is TGTGCCAGCAGCTTAAACAGGGTGGACAATGAGCAGTTCTTC. Amino acids: CASSLNRVDNEQFF.

This clonotype was seen repeatedly, ten times or more. The chain is built from TRBV21-1 and TRBJ2-1; the table gives TRBD2 as D, unverified against the DNA. TRBV21-1 is given as a pseudogene. The CDR3 spans 16 residues. The CDR3 here is CASPEFRPLSYNEQFF. DNA of the CDR3: TGTGCCAGCCCGGAGTTTAGGCCGCTTTCCTACAATGAGCAGTTCTTC.

This clonotype was observed at least ten times. The V gene is TRBV27, the J gene TRBJ1-1, with a tentative D call TRBD1 (5 bases). The CDR3 has 13 residues. V dropped 4 bases and J dropped 2 bases, with 8 bases sitting between them. Germline values: CDR1 MNHEY, CDR2 SMNVEV (reference sequence). CDR3 nucleotides: TGTGCCAGCAGTTCGGGGGGAAACACTGAAGCTTTCTTT. Protein sequence: CASSSGGNTEAFF.

This clonotype has a count of ten or more. This chain uses TRBV7-8 with TRBJ2-5, with D uncertain. This CDR3 has 14 amino acids. Trimming took off 1 base at V and 2 bases at J, with 8 bases between the two ends. CDR1 is SGHVS, CDR2 FQNEAQ, per germline. CDR3 DNA: TGTGCCAGCAGCTTAGGTCGCCAGCAAGAGACCCAGTACTTC. It translates to CASSLGRQQETQYF.

This clonotype was seen a few times. The genes are TRBV30 and TRBJ1-1, with TRBD1 identical over 8 bases. This CDR3 is 14 amino acids long. Per the germline V gene, CDR1 is GTSNPN and CDR2 is SVGIG (reference sequence). V lost 2 bases and J lost 4; bases outside the gene matches: 6. The CDR3 nucleotides are TGTGCCTGGAGTCTCGAAACAGGGGGCACTGAAGCTTTCTTT. Protein sequence: CAWSLETGGTEAFF. The full variable domain, rest sourced from reference TRBV30 and TRBJ1-1, is SQTIHQWPATLVQPVGSPLSLECTVEGTSNPNLYWYRQAAGRGLQLLFYSVGIGQISSEVPQNLSASRPQDRQFILSSKKLLLSDSGFYLCAWSLETGGTEAFFGQGTRLTVV.

This clonotype was recorded at least ten times. The gene calls are TRBV7-8 and TRBJ1-3; maybe TRBD1 (6 bases). Between the trimmed V and J ends, which lost 5 bases and 0 bases, there was a span of 23 bases. The CDR3 sequence is 19 residues long. Germline CDR1 is SGHVS and CDR2 is FQNEAQ. The CDR3 reads CASSPPPRGPGASGNTIYF. CDR3 nucleotide sequence: TGTGCCAGCAGCCCCCCTCCAAGGGGCCCAGGGGCCTCTGGAAACACCATATATTTT.